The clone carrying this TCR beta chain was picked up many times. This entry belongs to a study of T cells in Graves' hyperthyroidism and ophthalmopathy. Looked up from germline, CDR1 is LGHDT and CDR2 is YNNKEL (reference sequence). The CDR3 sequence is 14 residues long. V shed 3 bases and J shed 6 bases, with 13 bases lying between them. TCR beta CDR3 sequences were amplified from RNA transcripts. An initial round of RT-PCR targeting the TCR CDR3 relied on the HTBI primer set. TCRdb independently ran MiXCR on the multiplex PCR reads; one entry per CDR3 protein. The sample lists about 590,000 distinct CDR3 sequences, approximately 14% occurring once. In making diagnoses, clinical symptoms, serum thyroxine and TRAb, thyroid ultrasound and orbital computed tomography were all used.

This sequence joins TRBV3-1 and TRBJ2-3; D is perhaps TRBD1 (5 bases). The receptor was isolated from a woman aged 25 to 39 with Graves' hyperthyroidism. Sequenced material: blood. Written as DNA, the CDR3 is TGTGCCAGCAGCCATGATACAGGTTTGGATACGCAGTATTTT. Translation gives CASSHDTGLDTQYF.